The 24 T cell receptor beta chains below come from one sample, sequenced in a study of T cell changes during pregnancy in multiple sclerosis. Profiled with immunoSEQ multiplex PCR; TCRdb holds only in-frame clones, not every one. The sample has over 100,000 clones; around 90% are singletons. The sample here was peripheral blood, taken in the third trimester of pregnancy. The origin of the receptors is a female donor with multiple sclerosis, enrolled in a pregnancy study.

CDR3 region: CASSQDLREKLFF. The CDR3, as DNA: TGTGCCAGCAGCCAAGATCTCCGGGAAAAACTGTTTTTT. This sequence joins TRBV14 and TRBJ1-4; D is uncertain. Trimming stripped 0 bases from V and 8 bases from J, with 7 bases between. The CDR3 is made up of 13 amino acids. Per the germline V gene, CDR1 is SGHDN and CDR2 is FVKESK.

The genes are TRBV27 and TRBJ2-3, with 13 bases matching TRBD2. Germline values: CDR1 MNHEY, CDR2 SMNVEV (reference sequence). This CDR3 spans 19 amino acids. The junction had 11 bases not matched to a gene; V was cut back by 2 bases and J by 3 bases. CDR3 DNA sequence: TGTGCCAGCAGTTTAGGGAGGACTAGCGGGGGATTCCGGACAGATACGCAGTATTTT. Translated: CASSLGRTSGGFRTDTQYF.

Regarding this clone: An end of the junction differs from the germline gene, which may be a read error. The chain joins TRBV15 to TRBJ1-1, with D perhaps TRBD1 (6 bases). The CDR3 has 16 amino acids. In germline, CDR1 is LNHNV, CDR2 YYDKDF (reference sequence). CDR3 sequence reads: CATGRDLRAGDTEAFF. In nucleotides, the CDR3 is TGTGCCACCGGCAGGGATCTGAGGGCAGGGGACACTGAAGCTTTCTTT.

This chain links TRBV9 with TRBJ1-1; D uncertain. CDR3 size: 14 residues. With 3 bases removed from V and 7 bases from J, the gap between germline ends came to 16 bases. Germline-derived CDR1 and CDR2 are SGDLS and YYNGEE. DNA for the CDR3: TGTGCCAGCAGCGCTCGGGATAGGCTAAGTGAAGCTTTCTTT. It codes for CASSARDRLSEAFF.

The J gene is TRBJ2-7, the V gene TRBV18, with 8 bases lining up with TRBD1. Trimming cost V 5 bases and J 0 bases; bases outside gene matches: 15. The CDR3 consists of 18 residues. The germline V gene has CDR1 KGHSH and CDR2 LQKENI. The DNA for the CDR3 is TGTGCCAGCTCAGAGGGACCGGCAGGGGGCCTTAGCTCCTACGAGCAGTACTTC. Protein sequence: CASSEGPAGGLSSYEQYF.

CDR3 region: CASSSQGAEAFF. As DNA, the CDR3 is TGTGCCAGCAGTTCCCAGGGGGCTGAAGCTTTCTTT. The J gene is TRBJ1-1, the V gene TRBV6-5; 7 positions match TRBD1. V trimming: 4 bases; J trimming: 6 bases; junction bases outside the gene matches: 2. This CDR3 has 12 amino acids. CDR1 is MNHEY and CDR2 is SVGAGI in the germline V gene.

V usage is TRBV29-1 and J usage is TRBJ1-1; maybe TRBD1 (5 bases). Germline lookup yields CDR1 SQVTM and CDR2 ANQGSEA. V was shortened by 5 bases and J by 11 bases, with 21 bases between the two germline ends. The CDR3 consists of 13 residues. The CDR3: CSVLSPARGMAFF. DNA for the CDR3: TGCAGCGTTTTGAGCCCTGCTCGGGGGATGGCTTTCTTT. The full variable domain, in which reference TRBV29-1 and TRBJ1-1 provide the parts outside the CDR3, is SAVISQKPSRDICQRGTSLTIQCQVDSQVTMMFWYRQQPGQSLTLIATANQGSEATYESGFVIDKFPISRPNLTFSTLTVSNMSPEDSSIYLCSVLSPARGMAFFGQGTRLTVV.

This CDR3 reads CASSRDRGSTDTQYF. CDR3 DNA: TGTGCCAGCAGTCGGGACAGGGGATCCACAGATACGCAGTATTTT. The chain joins TRBV6-5 to TRBJ2-3; 10 bases match TRBD1. The ends lost 5 bases at V and 2 bases at J; junction bases unmatched: 4. The CDR3 spans 15 residues. In germline, CDR1 is MNHEY, CDR2 SVGAGI.

This sequence joins TRBV7-9 and TRBJ1-1; 8 bases are a match to TRBD1. Germline lookup yields CDR1 SEHNR and CDR2 FQNEAQ (reference sequence). With 5 bases clipped from V and 7 bases from J, the junction kept 9 bases outside the gene matches. The CDR3 extends over 14 amino acids. CDR3 loop: CASSQDRDWGEAFF. The CDR3 DNA is TGTGCCAGCAGCCAGGACAGGGATTGGGGTGAAGCTTTCTTT.

This clone was detected a few times. The V and J genes are TRBV29-1 and TRBJ1-1; 8 nucleotides align to TRBD1. Per the germline V gene, CDR1 is SQVTM and CDR2 is ANQGSEA. V dropped 6 bases and J dropped 7; count of bases not matched to a gene: 4. The CDR3 is 11 residues long. In DNA, the CDR3 is TGCAGCGTCGGGGACAGGCTTGAAGCTTTCTTT. Residues: CSVGDRLEAFF.

This clone was found once. The rearrangement uses TRBV28 and TRBJ2-1, with TRBD1 matching 8 bases. Trimming took 5 bases from V and 10 from J; bases not matched to a gene: 4. Germline V CDR1 and CDR2: MDHEN, SYDVKM. This CDR3 is built from 12 residues. CDR3 sequence (DNA): TGTGCCAGCAGTGAGTCAGGGGGCGAGCAGTTCTTC. As protein: CASSESGGEQFF. The full variable domain, with the rest looked up from reference TRBV28 and TRBJ2-1, is DVKVTQSSRYLVKRTGEKVFLECVQDMDHENMFWYRQDPGLGLRLIYFSYDVKMKEKGDIPEGYSVSREKKERFSLILESASTNQTSMYLCASSESGGEQFFGPGTRLTVL.

Only a few counts were recorded for this clone. V gene TRBV19 combines with J gene TRBJ1-1; D unclear. In germline, CDR1 is LNHDA, CDR2 SQIVND (reference sequence). The ends were cut back, 4 bases at V and 5 bases at J, with 14 bases in the middle. There are 14 residues in the CDR3. The CDR3 nucleotides read TGTGCCAGTAGTAGGAGGAGGGATGAGACTGAAGCTTTCTTT. This translates into CASSRRRDETEAFF.

This chain joins TRBV9 and TRBJ2-5; possibly TRBD2 for D (6 bases). Germline V gene lookup returns CDR1 SGDLS and CDR2 YYNGEE. Between the trimmed V and J ends, which lost 6 bases and 3 bases, there was a span of 21 bases. The CDR3 is 16 amino acids. DNA of the CDR3: TGTGCCAGCACCCCTTGGGGGGATCGGGCTAAAGAGACCCAGTACTTC. Its protein product is CASTPWGDRAKETQYF.

The chain carries TRBV5-4 and TRBJ2-1; 13 bases agree with TRBD2. The CDR3 contains 16 residues. The junction had 10 bases not matched to a gene; V was cut back by 5 bases and J by 8 bases. Germline CDR1 SGHNT, CDR2 YYREEE (reference sequence). The CDR3 protein is CASRSRLAGGEDEQFF. DNA of the CDR3: TGTGCCAGCAGGAGCCGACTAGCGGGAGGCGAGGATGAGCAGTTCTTC.

The chain is built from TRBV27 and TRBJ2-2, with TRBD2 identical over 11 bases. V dropped 7 bases and J dropped 2; count of bases not matched to a gene: 3. The CDR3 has 15 residues. Germline V gene lookup returns CDR1 MNHEY and CDR2 SMNVEV (reference sequence). The CDR3 DNA sequence: TGTGCCAGCACTAGCGGGAGGCGAAACACCGGGGAGCTGTTTTTT. Translating gives CASTSGRRNTGELFF.

This chain links TRBV11-2 with TRBJ2-7; D is possibly TRBD1 (6 bases). This CDR3 comprises 14 residues. V gave up 5 bases and J gave up 2 bases, with 13 bases separating them. From germline, CDR1 is SGHAT and CDR2 FQNNGV. CDR3 protein: CASSRDIKAYEQYF. The CDR3 DNA follows: TGTGCCAGCAGCCGGGACATAAAGGCCTACGAGCAGTACTTC. The whole variable domain, remainder taken from reference TRBV11-2 and TRBJ2-7, is EAGVAQSPRYKIIEKRQSVAFWCNPISGHATLYWYQQILGQGPKLLIQFQNNGVVDDSQLPKDRFSAERLKGVDSTLKIQPAKLEDSAVYLCASSRDIKAYEQYFGPGTRLTVT.

The chain carries TRBV28 and TRBJ1-4; 7 nucleotides align to TRBD1. The V and J ends lost 6 bases and 4 bases, in that order; junction bases with no gene match: 17. Germline V gene sequence: CDR1 MDHEN, CDR2 SYDVKM. CDR3 size: 18 residues. Here the CDR3 reads CASSADIIGQGGNEKLFF. In DNA form, the CDR3 reads TGTGCCAGCAGCGCGGATATCATCGGGCAGGGGGGTAATGAAAAACTGTTTTTT.

This clone was detected only a few times. CDR3 coding DNA: TGTGCCAGCAGCGGAACAGGGTACACTGAAGCTTTCTTT. Its protein product is CASSGTGYTEAFF. This chain joins TRBV7-9 and TRBJ1-1, with a weak D call TRBD1 (6 bases). Germline V CDR1 and CDR2: SEHNR, FQNEAQ (reference sequence). CDR3 length equals 13 residues. The V end was cut by 5 bases, the J end by 3 bases, with 10 bases between.

Remarks on this clone: The sample holds other DNA sequences that translate to the same CDR3. The chain has TRBV9 and TRBJ2-7, with 8 bases that match TRBD1. With 3 bases clipped from V and 4 bases from J, the junction kept 9 bases outside the gene matches. Germline values: CDR1 SGDLS, CDR2 YYNGEE. The CDR3 covers 15 residues. CDR3 amino acids: CASSAAGTGDYEQYF. In DNA form, the CDR3 reads TGTGCCAGCAGCGCCGCCGGGACAGGTGATTACGAGCAGTACTTC.

The chain employs TRBV7-8 and TRBJ2-5; D is possibly TRBD1 (5 bases). The CDR3 runs to 13 residues. Germline CDR1 SGHVS, CDR2 FQNEAQ. The V end lost 10 bases, the J end lost 1 base, and 13 bases lay between the germline ends. For the CDR3, the DNA is TGTGCCATCATGGCGACAGCCCAAGAGACCCAGTACTTC. Translating gives CAIMATAQETQYF.

This clone was recorded only once. This chain connects TRBV2 to TRBJ1-4, with D uncertain. Per germline, CDR1 SNHLY and CDR2 FYNNEI. V was trimmed by 7 bases and J by 3 bases, leaving 12 bases between them. The CDR3 sequence is 14 residues long. CDR3 sequence (DNA): TGTGCCAGCAATTTCGGGTTAGCTAATGAAAAACTGTTTTTT. Residues: CASNFGLANEKLFF.

This chain links TRBV2 with TRBJ1-1, with TRBD1 matching over 10 bases. Trimming removed 10 bases from V and 5 bases from J; junction bases left unmatched: 10. Germline CDR1 SNHLY, CDR2 FYNNEI. This CDR3 is built from 14 residues. CDR3 sequence reads: CATSSGTGDTEAFF. As DNA, the CDR3 is TGTGCCACCTCATCCGGGACAGGGGATACTGAAGCTTTCTTT.

V usage is TRBV25-1 and J usage is TRBJ1-2, with D unclear. The V end lost 2 bases, the J end lost 0 bases, and 7 bases lay between the germline ends. Germline CDR1 is MGHDK and CDR2 is SYGVNS. The CDR3 totals 14 residues. The chain's CDR3 is CASSERETNYGYTF. In nucleotides, the CDR3 is TGTGCCAGCAGTGAACGGGAAACTAACTATGGCTACACCTTC.

The chain is built from TRBV5-5 and TRBJ1-1, with 7 bases that match TRBD1. CDR1 is SGHKS and CDR2 is YYEKEE in the germline V gene (reference sequence). The CDR3 spans 15 residues. Trimming removed 0 bases from V and 7 bases from J; junction bases left unmatched: 9. The DNA for the CDR3 is TGTGCCAGCAGCTTGGGGGGGACAGACAGAGGTGAAGCTTTCTTT. Protein product: CASSLGGTDRGEAFF.